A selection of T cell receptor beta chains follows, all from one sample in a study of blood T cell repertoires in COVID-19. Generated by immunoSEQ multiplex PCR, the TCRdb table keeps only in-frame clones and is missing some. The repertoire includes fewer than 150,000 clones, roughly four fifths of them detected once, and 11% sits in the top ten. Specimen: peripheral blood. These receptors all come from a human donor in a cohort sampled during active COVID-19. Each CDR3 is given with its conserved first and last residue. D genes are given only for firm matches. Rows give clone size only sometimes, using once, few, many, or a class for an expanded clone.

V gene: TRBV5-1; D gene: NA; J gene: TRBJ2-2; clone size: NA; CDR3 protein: CASSHSRGELFF; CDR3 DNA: TGCGCCAGCAGCCACAGCAGGGGGGAGCTGTTTTTT
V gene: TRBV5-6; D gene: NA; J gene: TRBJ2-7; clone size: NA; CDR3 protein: CASSFLGVEQYF; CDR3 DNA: TGTGCCAGCAGCTTTCTGGGAGTAGAGCAGTACTTC
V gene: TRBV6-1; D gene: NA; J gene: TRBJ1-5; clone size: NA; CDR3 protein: CASSEEAASYSNQPQHF; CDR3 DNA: TGTGCCAGCAGTGAAGAGGCGGCCTCCTATAGCAATCAGCCCCAGCATTTT
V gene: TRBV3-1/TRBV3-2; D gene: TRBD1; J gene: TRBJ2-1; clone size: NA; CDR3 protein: CASSHSLRDRAYNEQFF; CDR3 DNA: TGTGCCAGCAGCCATTCACTCCGGGACAGGGCCTACAATGAGCAGTTCTTC
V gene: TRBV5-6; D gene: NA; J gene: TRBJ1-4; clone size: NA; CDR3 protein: CASSQGGVRLFF; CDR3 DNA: TGTGCCAGCAGCCAAGGGGGAGTTCGGCTGTTTTTT
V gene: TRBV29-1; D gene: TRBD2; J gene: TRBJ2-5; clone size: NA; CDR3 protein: CSFCPAGGSETQYF; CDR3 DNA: TGCAGCTTTTGCCCAGCGGGGGGGTCGGAGACCCAGTACTTC
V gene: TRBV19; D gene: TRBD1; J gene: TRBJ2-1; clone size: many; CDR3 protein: CASSIPPGQGTDEQFF; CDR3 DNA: TGTGCCAGTAGTATACCCCCGGGACAGGGCACCGATGAGCAGTTCTTC
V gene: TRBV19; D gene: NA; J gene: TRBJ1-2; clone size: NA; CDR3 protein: CAGSTLRSYGYTF; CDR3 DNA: TGTGCCGGCTCCACTTTGAGGTCCTATGGCTACACCTTC
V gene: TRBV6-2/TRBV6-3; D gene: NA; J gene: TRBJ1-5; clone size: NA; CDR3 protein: CASSPRLNQPQHF; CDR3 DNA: TGTGCCAGCAGCCCCCGACTCAATCAGCCCCAGCATTTT
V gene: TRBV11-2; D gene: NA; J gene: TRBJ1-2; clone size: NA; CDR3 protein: CASSFNDPTGYGYTF; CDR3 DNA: TGTGCCAGCAGCTTCAACGATCCGACAGGATATGGCTACACCTTC
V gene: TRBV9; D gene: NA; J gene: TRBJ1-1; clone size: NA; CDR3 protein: CASSVAQGTEAFF; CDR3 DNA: TGTGCCAGCAGCGTAGCTCAGGGCACTGAAGCTTTCTTT
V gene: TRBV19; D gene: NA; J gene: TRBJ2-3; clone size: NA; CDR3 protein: CASSIPRLEGDTQYF; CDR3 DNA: TGTGCCAGTAGTATACCCCGACTAGAGGGAGATACGCAGTATTTT
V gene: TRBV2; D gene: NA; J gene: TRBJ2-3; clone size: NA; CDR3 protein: CASKSGLITDTQYF; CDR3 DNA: TGTGCCAGCAAATCGGGACTTATCACAGATACGCAGTATTTT
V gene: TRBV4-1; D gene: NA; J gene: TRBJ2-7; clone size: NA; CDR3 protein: CASSQEDHLMTSYEQYF; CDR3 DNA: TGCGCCAGCAGCCAAGAAGATCACTTAATGACATCCTACGAGCAGTACTTC
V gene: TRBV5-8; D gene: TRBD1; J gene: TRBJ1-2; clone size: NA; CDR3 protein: CASSPGQPYGYTF; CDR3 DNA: TGTGCCAGCAGCCCGGGACAGCCCTATGGCTACACCTTC
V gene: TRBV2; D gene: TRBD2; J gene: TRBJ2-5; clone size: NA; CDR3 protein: CASSEAIAGGQETQYF; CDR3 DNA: TGTGCCAGCAGTGAAGCGATAGCGGGGGGCCAAGAGACCCAGTACTTC
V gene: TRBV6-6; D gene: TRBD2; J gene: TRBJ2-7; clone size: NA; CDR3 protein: CASSLAWGGAYEQYF; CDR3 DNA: TGTGCCAGCAGTCTTGCCTGGGGGGGAGCCTACGAGCAGTACTTC
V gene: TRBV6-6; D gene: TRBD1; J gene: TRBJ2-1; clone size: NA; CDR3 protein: CASSTGQAPGEQFF; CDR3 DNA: TGTGCCAGCAGTACGGGACAGGCCCCTGGCGAGCAGTTCTTC
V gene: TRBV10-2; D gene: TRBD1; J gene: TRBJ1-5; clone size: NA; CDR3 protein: CATGQGARSNQPQHF; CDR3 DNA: TGCGCCACCGGACAGGGGGCGAGGAGCAATCAGCCCCAGCATTTT
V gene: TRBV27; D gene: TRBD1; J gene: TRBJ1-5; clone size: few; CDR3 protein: CASSRDRVGNQPQHF; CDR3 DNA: TGTGCCAGCAGTCGAGACAGGGTGGGCAATCAGCCCCAGCATTTT
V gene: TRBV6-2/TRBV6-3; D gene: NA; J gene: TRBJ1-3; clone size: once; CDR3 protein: CASSSVSTGSTNTIYF; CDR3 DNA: TGTGCCAGCAGTTCCGTTTCGACAGGATCAACAAACACCATATATTTT
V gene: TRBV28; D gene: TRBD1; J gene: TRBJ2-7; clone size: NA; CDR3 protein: CASSTAGTGNGEQYF; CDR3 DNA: TGTGCCAGCAGTACGGCCGGGACAGGGAACGGGGAGCAGTACTTC
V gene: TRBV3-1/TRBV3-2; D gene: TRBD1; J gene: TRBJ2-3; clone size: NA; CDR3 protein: CASSQARGRPDTQYF; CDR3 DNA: TGTGCCAGCAGCCAAGCCAGGGGGAGACCAGATACGCAGTATTTT
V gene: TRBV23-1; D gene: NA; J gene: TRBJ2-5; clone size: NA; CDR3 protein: CASSHCQYWMVTLTDETQYF; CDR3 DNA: TGCGCCAGCAGTCACTGTCAATACTGGATGGTGACCCTGACAGATGAGACCCAGTACTTC